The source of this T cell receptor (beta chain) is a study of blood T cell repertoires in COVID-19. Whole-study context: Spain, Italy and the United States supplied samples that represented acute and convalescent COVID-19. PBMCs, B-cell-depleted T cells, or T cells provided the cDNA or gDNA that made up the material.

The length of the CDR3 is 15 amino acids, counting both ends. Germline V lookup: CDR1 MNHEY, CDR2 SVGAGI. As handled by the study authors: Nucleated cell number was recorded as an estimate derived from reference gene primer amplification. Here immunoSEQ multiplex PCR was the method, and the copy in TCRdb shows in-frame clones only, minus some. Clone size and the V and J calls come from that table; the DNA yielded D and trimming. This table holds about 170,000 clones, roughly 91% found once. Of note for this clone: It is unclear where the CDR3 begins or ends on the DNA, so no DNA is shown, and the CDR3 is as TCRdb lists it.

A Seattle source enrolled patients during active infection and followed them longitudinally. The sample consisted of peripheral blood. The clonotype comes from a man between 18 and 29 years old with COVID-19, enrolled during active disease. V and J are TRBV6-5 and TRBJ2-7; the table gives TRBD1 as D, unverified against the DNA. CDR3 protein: CASSTSTGSSYEQYF.